Following are 18 T cell receptor beta chains from one sample sequenced in a study of blood T cell repertoires in COVID-19 (TCRdb year 2020). Library prep was done by the immunoSEQ multiplex PCR assay. Drawn from immuneACCESS, this table holds only the in-frame rearrangements with V and J called that TCRdb kept. Clones are partly lost; checked studies trace under half to an unresolved V gene and leave the rest unexplained. The sample records around 400,000 clones, just over 90% of which are singletons. The top ten hold roughly 0.86% of the sample. Sequenced sample: PBMCs or T cells enriched from blood (not recorded which). These receptors originate from a woman between 35 and 50 years old who had been exposed to COVID-19.

This clone was found once. The genes are TRBV9 and TRBJ1-1, with 9 bases fitting TRBD1. Trimming took 4 bases from V and 6 from J; bases not matched to a gene: 13. Germline assignment: CDR1 SGDLS and CDR2 YYNGEE. This CDR3 is 16 amino acids long. The CDR3, as DNA: TGTGCCAGCAGCCCCGAACACGGGACAGGGCGCGCTGAAGCTTTCTTT. It codes for CASSPEHGTGRAEAFF.

This chain connects TRBV3-1 (or the pseudogene TRBV3-2) to TRBJ1-2; D is undetermined. Germline V lookup: CDR1 LGHDT, CDR2 YNNKEL (reference sequence). This CDR3 contains 16 residues. Trimming shortened V by 1 base and J by 4 bases, and 16 bases separated the two germline ends. CDR3 amino acids: CASSQGGLGEPYGYTF. Written as DNA, the CDR3 is TGTGCCAGCAGCCAAGGTGGCCTCGGGGAGCCCTATGGCTACACCTTC.

The V call is TRBV9, the J call TRBJ2-7; TRBD2 might be the D (6 bases). The CDR3 spans 13 residues. From germline, CDR1 is SGDLS and CDR2 YYNGEE. Trimming removed 0 bases from V and 3 bases from J, with 7 bases in between. The CDR3 loop reads CASSVEGLYEQYF. In DNA, the CDR3 is TGTGCCAGCAGCGTAGAGGGACTCTACGAGCAGTACTTC.

The chain links TRBV18 to TRBJ1-3; D call uncertain. The V end was cut by 2 bases, the J end by 0 bases, with 11 bases between. There are 16 residues in the CDR3. Germline V gives CDR1 KGHSH, CDR2 LQKENI. This CDR3 is CASSPGQVLSGNTIYF. The CDR3 DNA reads TGTGCCAGCTCACCAGGTCAGGTACTCTCTGGAAACACCATATATTTT. The full variable domain, its missing parts supplied by reference TRBV18 and TRBJ1-3, is NAGVMQNPRHLVRRRGQEARLRCSPMKGHSHVYWYRQLPEEGLKFMVYLQKENIIDESGMPKERFSAEFPKEGPSILRIQQVVRGDSAAYFCASSPGQVLSGNTIYFGEGSWLTVV.

V usage is TRBV12-5 and J usage is TRBJ2-1; weak D call: TRBD1 (5 bases). V was pared by 7 bases and J by 0 bases, with 13 bases between. The CDR3 loop spans 15 amino acids. Germline V gives CDR1 LGHNT, CDR2 FRNRAP. This CDR3 reads CASARSGASYNEQFF. CDR3 sequence (DNA): TGTGCTAGTGCCCGGAGTGGGGCCTCCTACAATGAGCAGTTCTTC.

The chain has TRBV30 and TRBJ1-3; D call uncertain. Germline CDR1 is GTSNPN and CDR2 is SVGIG (reference sequence). The CDR3 has 14 residues. V was shortened by 6 bases and J by 0 bases, with 12 bases between the two germline ends. The CDR3, as DNA: TGTGCCTGCGGGATCGGTGCCTCTGGAAACACCATATATTTT. Protein product: CACGIGASGNTIYF.

Of note for this clone: This clone may be a read error of a much larger clone one base away. Other nucleotide sequences from this sample produce the same CDR3. The chain carries TRBV19 and TRBJ2-1; 7 positions agree with TRBD1. The V gene's germline CDR1 is LNHDA and CDR2 SQIVND (reference sequence). After removal of 5 bases from V and 0 bases from J, the junction contained 4 bases not matched to a gene. This CDR3 region has 15 residues. This chain's CDR3 is CASSPDRSSYNEQFF. CDR3 bases: TGTGCCAGTAGTCCGGACAGGAGCTCCTACAATGAGCAGTTCTTC.

This chain joins TRBV5-1 and TRBJ2-7, with TRBD1 identical over 11 bases. Germline-derived CDR1 and CDR2 are SGHRS and YFSETQ. There are 17 residues in the CDR3. J gave up 2 bases and V 4 bases, and 11 bases lay outside the gene matches. In DNA form, the CDR3 reads TGCGCCAGCAGCACAACGACCGGGACAGGGGGAACCTACGAGCAGTACTTC. Protein product: CASSTTTGTGGTYEQYF.

The rearrangement links TRBV4-3 to TRBJ2-2; 7 nucleotides line up with TRBD1. The germline V gene has CDR1 LGHNA and CDR2 YSLEER. V trimming: 2 bases; J trimming: 0 bases; junction bases outside the gene matches: 9. CDR3 size: 18 residues. The CDR3 DNA reads as TGCGCCAGCAGCCAACGGGACAGCCGATTCGCGAACACCGGGGAGCTGTTTTTT. Its translation: CASSQRDSRFANTGELFF.

This chain joins TRBV5-4 and TRBJ2-7, with TRBD2 identical over 15 bases. With V trimmed by 0 bases and J by 2 bases, 6 bases remained unmatched. The CDR3 length is 18 residues. Germline loops: CDR1 SGHNT, CDR2 YYREEE (reference sequence). CDR3 sequence reads: CASSLGLGLAGGTYEQYF. CDR3 sequence (DNA): TGTGCCAGCAGCTTGGGCTTAGGACTAGCGGGGGGGACCTACGAGCAGTACTTC.

The chain couples TRBV5-5 to TRBJ2-1; 11 bases match TRBD2. From germline, CDR1 is SGHKS and CDR2 YYEKEE (reference sequence). The CDR3 runs 18 residues. V lost 0 bases, J lost 2 bases, and 7 bases stayed unmatched. CDR3 in DNA: TGTGCCAGCAGCTTGGTCGGTAGCGGGAGGGACCCCTACAATGAGCAGTTCTTC. Translated, it gives CASSLVGSGRDPYNEQFF. Together with reference TRBV5-5 and TRBJ2-1, the CDR3 gives the full variable domain: DAGVTQSPTHLIKTRGQQVTLRCSPISGHKSVSWYQQVLGQGPQFIFQYYEKEERGRGNFPDRFSARQFPNYSSELNVNALLLGDSALYLCASSLVGSGRDPYNEQFFGPGTRLTVL.

The rearrangement joins TRBV6-5 to TRBJ1-2; D remains ambiguous. Germline V gene lookup returns CDR1 MNHEY and CDR2 SVGAGI. V was cut by 5 bases and J by 5 bases, with 18 bases left in between. This CDR3 has 15 residues. The CDR3 nucleotides read TGTGCCAGCAGTCCTTCGGGTCAAGGCGTTTATGGCTACACCTTC. Its translation is CASSPSGQGVYGYTF.

The chain employs TRBV3-1 (or the pseudogene TRBV3-2) and TRBJ2-1; possible D gene TRBD2, 6 bases. Germline V gene data show CDR1 as LGHDT and CDR2 as YNNKEL (reference sequence). V was cut by 3 bases and J by 4 bases, with 10 bases left in between. The CDR3 consists of 14 residues. The CDR3 nucleotides are TGTGCCAGCAGCCAGGGGACTTTATACAATGAGCAGTTCTTC. Translating gives CASSQGTLYNEQFF.

This chain uses TRBV3-1 (or the pseudogene TRBV3-2) with TRBJ2-7; 10 bases map to TRBD2. Germline CDR1 LGHDT, CDR2 YNNKEL (reference sequence). Trimming at V came to 6 bases and at J to 0 bases, leaving 2 bases not matched to a gene. CDR3 size: 14 residues. CDR3 in amino acids: CASSRTSGSYEQYF. The CDR3, as DNA: TGTGCCAGCAGTCGGACTAGCGGCTCCTACGAGCAGTACTTC.

The rearrangement uses TRBV9 and TRBJ1-1; 8 bases agree with TRBD1. Germline V gene data show CDR1 as SGDLS and CDR2 as YYNGEE. This CDR3 is built from 16 residues. With V trimmed by 4 bases and J by 1 base, 9 bases remained unmatched. The CDR3 DNA sequence: TGTGCCAGCAGCCCCCGACAGGGGCTAGGGAACACTGAAGCTTTCTTT. Its translation: CASSPRQGLGNTEAFF.

The rearrangement uses TRBV2 and TRBJ1-4, with 10 bases matching TRBD1. The germline gives CDR1 SNHLY, CDR2 FYNNEI. The CDR3 totals 15 residues. V lost 9 bases and J lost 4; bases outside the gene matches: 8. This CDR3 is CASWDRGTLNEKLFF. Here the CDR3 DNA reads TGTGCCAGTTGGGACAGGGGAACCCTTAATGAAAAACTGTTTTTT. Full variable domain (rest looked up from reference TRBV2 and TRBJ1-4): EPEVTQTPSHQVTQMGQEVILRCVPISNHLYFYWYRQILGQKVEFLVSFYNNEISEKSEIFDDQFSVERPDGSNFTLKIRSTKLEDSAMYFCASWDRGTLNEKLFFGSGTQLSVL.

V usage is TRBV10-1 and J usage is TRBJ2-5; 11 nucleotides align to TRBD2. CDR3 length: 17 amino acids. Germline V lookup: CDR1 WNHNN, CDR2 SYGVQD (reference sequence). J was trimmed by 4 bases and V by 3 bases; bases with no gene match: 10. The CDR3 bases are TGCGCCAGCAGTGAATCGGGACTAGCGGAAGGAGGAGAGACCCAGTACTTC. Encoded protein: CASSESGLAEGGETQYF.

The rearrangement uses TRBV3-1 (or the pseudogene TRBV3-2) and TRBJ2-5, with 11 positions matching TRBD2. Trimming at V came to 4 bases and at J to 5 bases, leaving 6 bases not matched to a gene. Per germline, CDR1 LGHDT and CDR2 YNNKEL (reference sequence). This CDR3 spans 15 amino acids. The CDR3 loop reads CASSLSGRADETQYF. The CDR3 DNA follows: TGTGCCAGCAGCCTTAGCGGGAGGGCCGATGAGACCCAGTACTTC.